This is a list of T cell receptor beta chains from one sample in a study of OX40 agonist ivuxolimab in advanced cancers. Clones were sequenced by immunoSEQ multiplex PCR, and TCRdb holds only the in-frame ones, with some missing. This sample has just over 90,000 clones, with under 95% found just once. The starting material was CD4+ or CD8+ T cells sorted from blood, obtained in a trial of the OX40 agonist ivuxolimab. Every receptor here comes from an adult with an advanced solid tumor such as melanoma, head and neck, liver or kidney cancer. Both conserved end residues are trimmed from each CDR3. Fields, in order: J gene, D gene, V gene, clone size, CDR3 protein. The D gene is left open where the match is weak. The size field is filled for only some rows; it gives once, few, many or a size class.

TRBJ2-5,.,TRBV6-6,.,ASKSQETQY
TRBJ2-1,TRBD1,TRBV15,.,ATSRDKSRDRVPF
TRBJ2-2,.,TRBV9,.,ASSSLGTTANTGELF
TRBJ2-7,.,TRBV10-3,.,AISPQGDGSYEQY
TRBJ2-2,.,TRBV6-4,.,ASSETTTGELF
TRBJ2-1,.,TRBV11-3,once,AASSGGYNEQF
TRBJ2-5,.,TRBV11-3,once,ASRGGETQY
TRBJ1-2,.,TRBV11-2,.,ASSLGRVQIYGYT
TRBJ1-4,.,TRBV30,.,AWSVQGGGEKLF
TRBJ2-3,.,TRBV30,once,AWIQGDTQY
TRBJ2-6,TRBD1,TRBV18,.,ASSPGTGSSSGANVLT
TRBJ2-1,.,TRBV7-8,.,ASSLGGIAYNEQF
TRBJ1-6,.,TRBV19,.,ASSMEEGNSPLH
TRBJ1-2,TRBD1,TRBV16,.,ASGEDRANYGYT
TRBJ1-5,TRBD1,TRBV19,once,ASSIRQGIQPQH
TRBJ2-5,.,TRBV5-1,.,ASSLAARQETQY
TRBJ2-2,TRBD2,TRBV29-1,.,SVEPGTSGTGELF
TRBJ2-2,.,TRBV4-3,.,ASSQSRANTGELF
TRBJ2-1,TRBD2,TRBV7-2,.,ASSIVAGEYNEQF
TRBJ2-1,.,TRBV7-9,.,ARYRPGNEQF
TRBJ2-5,.,TRBV5-4,.,ASSFRGEETQY
TRBJ2-1,.,TRBV2,.,ASRAATPYNEQF
TRBJ2-1,.,TRBV28,.,ASSFGGAVNEQF
TRBJ2-2,.,TRBV7-9,.,ASSYTVRTSGELF
TRBJ1-2,TRBD1,TRBV27,once,ASRPGQPIGYGYT
TRBJ1-2,.,TRBV7-9,.,ASSFREGSYGYT
TRBJ1-1,TRBD1,TRBV30,.,AWGGQGRPEAF
TRBJ1-6,.,TRBV23-1,.,ASSRQGRFNSPLH
TRBJ2-3,.,TRBV7-2,.,ASSLEVQPQY
TRBJ1-2,.,TRBV10-3,.,ASSPDLQPYGYT
TRBJ1-4,TRBD1,TRBV5-1,.,ASSLTGGEEKLF
TRBJ1-2,.,TRBV6-5,.,ASSYSLGRAYGYT